These T cell receptor beta chains were read from a single sample in a study of blood T cell repertoires in COVID-19. Assay: immunoSEQ multiplex PCR; the TCRdb copy retains only in-frame clones and omits some. The sample yields about 160,000 clones, about four fifths seen once. Sample: peripheral blood. The receptors come from a man between 40 and 49 years old who had recovered from COVID-19. Each CDR3 is given with its conserved first and last residue. The order of the fields is V gene, clone size, J gene, D gene, CDR3 DNA, CDR3 protein. D genes are given only for firm matches. The size field is filled for only some rows; it gives once, few, many or a size class.

>TRBV19|once|TRBJ2-1|TRBD2
TGTGCCAGTAGCCAAAGCGGGACTAGCGGACACAATGAGCAGTTCTTC
CASSQSGTSGHNEQFF
>TRBV12-1|NA|TRBJ2-7|NA
TGTGCCAGCAGCTCTCCGGGACAGGGCTCCTACGAGCAGTACTTC
CASSSPGQGSYEQYF
>TRBV6-6|NA|TRBJ1-1|TRBD1
TGTGCCAGCAACCAGGGGGCGGCGGCTGAAGCTTTCTTT
CASNQGAAAEAFF
>TRBV6-5|once|TRBJ1-1|TRBD1
TGTGCCAGCAGTTACGACAGGGGGACTGAAGCTTTCTTT
CASSYDRGTEAFF
>TRBV29-1|NA|TRBJ2-5|NA
TGCAGCGTTTTGACGGGTGAAGGGACCCAGTACTTC
CSVLTGEGTQYF
>TRBV5-6|NA|TRBJ1-1|NA
TGTGCCAGCAGCCCCGGGGGACTGAACACTGAAGCTTTCTTT
CASSPGGLNTEAFF
>TRBV18|NA|TRBJ2-7|NA
TGTGCCAGCTCCCCCGAGTGGCTGACAGCCCGCTCCTACGAGCAGTACTTC
CASSPEWLTARSYEQYF
>TRBV10-3|NA|TRBJ2-7|NA
TGTGCCATCAGTCAACTCGAGACCTACGAGCAGTACTTC
CAISQLETYEQYF
>TRBV7-9|NA|TRBJ1-4|TRBD1
TGTGCCAGCAGCGGGGGACAGACCCCGAATGAAAAACTGTTTTTT
CASSGGQTPNEKLFF
>TRBV27|NA|TRBJ2-7|TRBD1
TGTGCCAGCAGCACCCAGGGGGCGGGTCTTTACGAGCAGTACTTC
CASSTQGAGLYEQYF
>TRBV28|few|TRBJ2-3|TRBD2
TGTGCCAGCCGCCCCGCTAGCGGCAGCATAGATACGCAGTATTTT
CASRPASGSIDTQYF
>TRBV5-6|NA|TRBJ1-2|TRBD1
TGTGCCAGCAGCACAGGGGTTGAGACTTTTGGCTACACCTTC
CASSTGVETFGYTF
>TRBV24-1|NA|TRBJ2-1|TRBD2
TGTGCCACGGGACTAGCGGGAGTACGGAATGAGCAGTTCTTC
CATGLAGVRNEQFF
>TRBV6-5|many|TRBJ2-2|NA
TGTGCCAGCAGTTCGGCAACGACTTCGAACACCGGGGAGCTGTTTTTT
CASSSATTSNTGELFF
>TRBV25-1|NA|TRBJ1-4|NA
TGTGCCAGCAGTGAATTTGGGGCAACCCAAAATGAAAAACTGTTTTTT
CASSEFGATQNEKLFF
>TRBV11-2|NA|TRBJ1-3|NA
TGTGCCAGCAGCTTAGAACCCGAAGGGGCTGGAAACACCATATATTTT
CASSLEPEGAGNTIYF
>TRBV5-6|NA|TRBJ1-5|TRBD1
TGTGCCAGCAGCTACGGACAGGACAATCAGCCCCAGCATTTT
CASSYGQDNQPQHF
>TRBV2|NA|TRBJ1-6|NA
TGTGCCAGCATGAACTCTAATTCACCCCTCCACTTT
CASMNSNSPLHF
>TRBV7-2|NA|TRBJ2-5|TRBD1
TGTGCCAGCAGCTCGGTGGCAGGGGGCGGGGAGACCCAGTACTTC
CASSSVAGGGETQYF
>TRBV19|NA|TRBJ1-1|TRBD1
TGTGCCAGTTCCCCGGGGACAGGGGTGGACACTGAAGCTTTCTTT
CASSPGTGVDTEAFF
>TRBV19|NA|TRBJ1-5|NA
TGTGCCAGTAGTAGTTCTGTACGGCAGCCCCAGCATTTT
CASSSSVRQPQHF
>TRBV6-5|few|TRBJ2-3|TRBD2
TGTGCCAGTGCGGGGGGGCGCACAGATACGCAGTATTTT
CASAGGRTDTQYF
>TRBV2|NA|TRBJ1-1|NA
TGTGCCAGCCAGATGTACACTGAAGCTTTCTTT
CASQMYTEAFF
>TRBV29-1|NA|TRBJ1-2|NA
TGCAGCGTTGAAGATATAACAGAGACGTCTTATGGCTACACCTTC
CSVEDITETSYGYTF
>TRBV7-9|few|TRBJ2-7|NA
TGTGCCAGCAGCTTAGCCGGGACACACTACGAGCAGTACTTC
CASSLAGTHYEQYF
>TRBV12-5|NA|TRBJ2-7|NA
TGTGCTAGTGGTTCGCCTAGGCGGGGTGACGAGCAGTACTTC
CASGSPRRGDEQYF
>TRBV7-6|NA|TRBJ2-3|NA
TGTGCCAGCAGCTTAGCGTTCCGGGGGGCTGGAGTAACAGATACGCAGTATTTT
CASSLAFRGAGVTDTQYF
>TRBV6-4|NA|TRBJ1-5|NA
TGTGCCAGCAGTGAGGGTCAGGGGCATTATAGCAATCAGCCCCAGCATTTT
CASSEGQGHYSNQPQHF
>TRBV28|NA|TRBJ1-5|NA
TGTGCCAGTGGGGGGGTAAATACGGCCCAGCATTTT
CASGGVNTAQHF
>TRBV9|NA|TRBJ2-2|TRBD2
TGTGCCAGCAGCCTCCTACCGGGACTAGAAACCGGGGAGCTGTTTTTT
CASSLLPGLETGELFF
>TRBV2|NA|TRBJ1-1|NA
TGTGCCAGCAGCCCCCAGGGGATTAACACTGAAGCTTTCTTT
CASSPQGINTEAFF
>TRBV29-1|NA|TRBJ1-5|NA
TGCAGCGTTAGGGAGGATGGCAATCAGCCCCAGCATTTT
CSVREDGNQPQHF
>TRBV5-6|few|TRBJ1-2|NA
TGTGCCAGCAGCTTGGGGGACATCCTAAGAGGCTACACCTTC
CASSLGDILRGYTF
>TRBV20-1|NA|TRBJ2-3|TRBD2
TGCAGTGCTAGTAGGGAGGGTAGCGCTAGCACAGATACGCAGTATTTT
CSASREGSASTDTQYF
>TRBV6-2/TRBV6-3|NA|TRBJ1-1|NA
TGTGCCAGCAGTACCCCCCAGGGTTCAGCGAACACTGAAGCTTTCTTT
CASSTPQGSANTEAFF
>TRBV28|NA|TRBJ1-5|NA
TGTGCCAGCAGTTCCTATGCCGTGGAAGGGGTTCAGCCCCAGCATTTT
CASSSYAVEGVQPQHF
>TRBV5-1|NA|TRBJ2-1|TRBD2
TGCGCCAGCGAAGCTAGCGGGAGAAATGAGCAGTTCTTC
CASEASGRNEQFF
>TRBV27|once|TRBJ2-7|NA
TGTGCCAGCAGTTTCAACCTTCGCGGGGAGCAGTACTTC
CASSFNLRGEQYF
>TRBV7-8|NA|TRBJ2-2|NA
TGTGCCAGCAGCTTACGAGAGACAGTGTACACCGGGGAGCTGTTTTTT
CASSLRETVYTGELFF
>TRBV3-1/TRBV3-2|NA|TRBJ1-6|NA
TGTGCCAGCAGCCAAGAGGGAGGGGTGCACTCACCCCTCCACTTT
CASSQEGGVHSPLHF
>TRBV4-3|many|TRBJ1-1|TRBD1
TGCGCCAGCAGCCCGGAGGGGGGACAGGCGAGGACTGAAGCTTTCTTT
CASSPEGGQARTEAFF
>TRBV18|NA|TRBJ2-5|TRBD1
TGTGCCAGCTCACCAGGGACAGGACAAGAGACCCAGTACTTC
CASSPGTGQETQYF
>TRBV6-5|NA|TRBJ2-7|TRBD2
TGTGCCAGCAGTTTGCTAGCGGGAGCGCTTCGGGAGCAGTACTTC
CASSLLAGALREQYF
>TRBV24-1|NA|TRBJ2-2|TRBD1
TGTGCCACCAGAGGACAGGGGGACACCGGGGAGCTGTTTTTT
CATRGQGDTGELFF
>TRBV6-1|NA|TRBJ1-4|NA
TGTGCCAGCAGTGAAGCGGGGGGGCCCCAATTCTTGGTTTTT
CASSEAGGPQFLVF
>TRBV11-3|few|TRBJ2-2|NA
TGTGCCAGCAGCAGTGGCCCAGAGGCGACCGGGGAGCTGTTTTTT
CASSSGPEATGELFF
>TRBV7-3|NA|TRBJ1-1|NA
TGTGCCAGCAGCTTAACACAGAACACTGAAGCTTTCTTT
CASSLTQNTEAFF
>TRBV7-2|NA|TRBJ1-5|NA
TGTGCCAGCAGCTTAGCGCAAGCAGGGAATCAGCCCCAGCATTTT
CASSLAQAGNQPQHF
>TRBV5-4|NA|TRBJ2-1|TRBD2
TGTGCCAGCAGCTTGGGGACTAGCGGGCCTTACAATGAGCAGTTCTTC
CASSLGTSGPYNEQFF
>TRBV2|NA|TRBJ2-1|TRBD2
TGTGCCAGCAGTGAAGCGCTTCTGACTAGCGGGAATTTTAATGAGCAGTTCTTC
CASSEALLTSGNFNEQFF
>TRBV7-8|NA|TRBJ2-6|NA
TGTGCCAGCAGGAGCTTGCTTGGGGCCAACGTCCTGACTTTC
CASRSLLGANVLTF